The rows below give T cell receptor beta chains drawn from one sample of a study of T cells in Graves' hyperthyroidism and ophthalmopathy. TCRdb fed the multiplex PCR reads into MiXCR, producing one record per CDR3 protein. Of approximately 630,000 distinct CDR3 sequences in the sample, roughly 16% were seen once. The sequenced sample consisted of blood. Receptors were obtained from a young woman with Graves' hyperthyroidism. The CDR3 runs from the conserved cysteine through the conserved F or W. Each record gives: clone size, V gene, J gene, D gene, CDR3 DNA, CDR3 protein. D genes are given only for firm matches. The size entry is marked missing in some rows and otherwise reads once, few, many or a size class.

size: many
V: TRBV20-1
J: TRBJ2-1
D: TRBD2
DNA: TGCAGTGCTAGTCGTAACACCGGGACTAGTACTTCCAATGAGCAGTTCTTC
CDR3: CSASRNTGTSTSNEQFF

size: few
V: TRBV3-1
J: TRBJ1-2
D: TRBD1
DNA: TGTGCCAGCAGCCAAGATTTAGTGGCCCTAACAGGGGTAGATGGCTACACCTTC
CDR3: CASSQDLVALTGVDGYTF

size: -
V: TRBV6-2/TRBV6-3
J: TRBJ2-7
D: -
DNA: TGTGCCACCTTTCAATTCGGGGTTGACTACGAGCAGTACTTC
CDR3: CATFQFGVDYEQYF

size: -
V: TRBV20-1
J: TRBJ2-7
D: TRBD2
DNA: TGCAGTGCTACACTAGCGGGAGTAGTGGTTCACAATGAGCAGTACTTC
CDR3: CSATLAGVVVHNEQYF

size: many
V: TRBV2
J: TRBJ1-6
D: -
DNA: TGTGCCAGCAGGTCAGGACGCTCCTATAATTCACCCCTCCACTTT
CDR3: CASRSGRSYNSPLHF

size: many
V: TRBV20-1
J: TRBJ2-7
D: TRBD2
DNA: TGCAGTGCAAATAGCGGGAGCACCTACGAGCAGTACTTC
CDR3: CSANSGSTYEQYF

size: few
V: TRBV7-2
J: TRBJ1-2
D: TRBD1
DNA: TGTGCCAGTTCGACAGGGGAGCGATATGGCTACACCTTC
CDR3: CASSTGERYGYTF

size: many
V: TRBV18
J: TRBJ2-1
D: -
DNA: TGTGCCAGCTCCCCGGGACAAAGCTCCTACAATGAGCAGTTCTTC
CDR3: CASSPGQSSYNEQFF

size: -
V: TRBV6-2/TRBV6-3
J: TRBJ2-1
D: -
DNA: TGTGCCAGCAGTTACGGCGGGATTGAGCAGTTCTTC
CDR3: CASSYGGIEQFF

size: many
V: TRBV30
J: TRBJ1-2
D: TRBD1
DNA: TGTGCCTGGAGTACCTTAAGACAGGGAGTCGGCGGCTACACCTTC
CDR3: CAWSTLRQGVGGYTF

size: -
V: TRBV20-1
J: TRBJ1-5
D: TRBD1
DNA: TGCAGTGCTAGATCAGGGGGAACGAGCAATCAGCCCCAGCATTTT
CDR3: CSARSGGTSNQPQHF

size: few
V: TRBV6-1
J: TRBJ2-7
D: -
DNA: TGTGCCAGCGGCCCCGGACTGATACCAGACTACGAGCAGTACTTC
CDR3: CASGPGLIPDYEQYF

size: few
V: TRBV29-1
J: TRBJ2-7
D: -
DNA: TGCAGCGTTGCCGGGAGCGGCTACGAGCAGTACTTC
CDR3: CSVAGSGYEQYF

size: few
V: TRBV29-1
J: TRBJ2-7
D: TRBD1
DNA: TGCAGCGCGGACTCCACAGGGGACGAGCAGTACTTC
CDR3: CSADSTGDEQYF

size: -
V: TRBV11-2
J: TRBJ1-1
D: -
DNA: TGTGCCAGCAGCTTATTTGCGGGAACTTGGAAAGCTTTCTTT
CDR3: CASSLFAGTWKAFF

size: many
V: TRBV7-2
J: TRBJ2-5
D: TRBD2
DNA: TGTGCCAGCAGAGCGGGACTAGCCGCAGGGGCCCAGTACTTC
CDR3: CASRAGLAAGAQYF

size: -
V: TRBV15
J: TRBJ1-4
D: -
DNA: TGTGCCACCAGCAGAGATTTGGGCGGTAATGAAAAACTGTTTTTT
CDR3: CATSRDLGGNEKLFF

size: -
V: TRBV7-9
J: TRBJ1-4
D: -
DNA: TGTGCCAGCAGCCGAGGGGAGGGTGAAAAACTGTTTTTT
CDR3: CASSRGEGEKLFF

size: -
V: TRBV5-1
J: TRBJ2-7
D: TRBD2
DNA: TGCGCCAGCAGCCCGTCGACCCCGAGACTAGCTAGGGTTCACGAGCAGTACTTC
CDR3: CASSPSTPRLARVHEQYF

size: -
V: TRBV30
J: TRBJ2-5
D: TRBD1
DNA: TGTGCCTGGAGTTTAGGACAGGGTTTGGAGACCCAGTACTTC
CDR3: CAWSLGQGLETQYF

size: few
V: TRBV4-2
J: TRBJ2-7
D: -
DNA: TGTGCCAGCAGCCAAGATTGGGCGCGAGACGAGCAGTACTTC
CDR3: CASSQDWARDEQYF

size: many
V: TRBV7-9
J: TRBJ2-1
D: -
DNA: TGTGCCAGCAGCTCTACTAGTTCGGGTCTGATCGATGAGCAGTTCTTC
CDR3: CASSSTSSGLIDEQFF

size: many
V: TRBV3-1
J: TRBJ2-3
D: -
DNA: TGTGCCAGCAGCCAAGAGCGGGCGGGAAGGGAAGATACGCAGTATTTT
CDR3: CASSQERAGREDTQYF

size: many
V: TRBV20-1
J: TRBJ2-3
D: -
DNA: TGCAGTGCTTCCGGTGAAACGCTCACAGATACGCAGTATTTT
CDR3: CSASGETLTDTQYF

size: -
V: TRBV7-2
J: TRBJ1-2
D: -
DNA: TGTGCCAGCACCCCAACAGGGAACTATGGCTACACCTTC
CDR3: CASTPTGNYGYTF

size: -
V: TRBV27
J: TRBJ2-3
D: -
DNA: TGTGCCAGCAGTTTACAGGGTGGATTCGGGGGGCATCGGGGAGATACGCAGTATTTT
CDR3: CASSLQGGFGGHRGDTQYF

size: few
V: TRBV30
J: TRBJ1-2
D: -
DNA: TGTGCCTGGAGTGTGGGGGGGGCTGGCGGCTATGGCTACACCTTC
CDR3: CAWSVGGAGGYGYTF

size: many
V: TRBV7-3
J: TRBJ2-1
D: -
DNA: TGTGCCAGCAGCTTATCTAGCGATGATGAGCAGTTCTTC
CDR3: CASSLSSDDEQFF

size: -
V: TRBV28
J: TRBJ1-1
D: TRBD1
DNA: TGTGCCAGCAGTTTAACAGGGGGTGAGAGCACTGAAGCTTTCTTT
CDR3: CASSLTGGESTEAFF

size: few
V: TRBV6-1
J: TRBJ1-1
D: TRBD1
DNA: TGTGCCAGCAGTCGGGACAGGGGGCTTGATGAAGCTTTCTTT
CDR3: CASSRDRGLDEAFF

size: -
V: TRBV10-3
J: TRBJ2-3
D: -
DNA: TGTGCCATCAGTGAGTCGAATTCTCTGGGAAGCACAGATACGCAGTATTTT
CDR3: CAISESNSLGSTDTQYF

size: -
V: TRBV3-1
J: TRBJ1-3
D: TRBD1
DNA: TGTGCCAGCAGCCCCCGGGACAGGGCTGGAAACACCATATATTTT
CDR3: CASSPRDRAGNTIYF

size: few
V: TRBV6-2/TRBV6-3
J: TRBJ1-5
D: -
DNA: TGTGCCAGCAGTTACGGAGGCCAGCTTAGCAATCAGCCCCAGCATTTT
CDR3: CASSYGGQLSNQPQHF

size: -
V: TRBV30
J: TRBJ1-4
D: -
DNA: TGTGCCTGGAGTGTGGCGGGTGATAATGAAAAACTGTTTTTT
CDR3: CAWSVAGDNEKLFF

size: many
V: TRBV20-1
J: TRBJ2-1
D: -
DNA: TGCAGTGCTAGAGAGACGGGACTCCGGACGACCGATGAGCAGTTCTTC
CDR3: CSARETGLRTTDEQFF

size: many
V: TRBV10-3
J: TRBJ1-1
D: -
DNA: TGTGCCATCAGTGAATCGCAGCCCGCGAACACTGAAGCTTTCTTT
CDR3: CAISESQPANTEAFF

size: few
V: TRBV2
J: TRBJ1-3
D: -
DNA: TGTGCCAGCAGTGAGGGACCCCGGGACCCCTCTGGAAACACCATATATTTT
CDR3: CASSEGPRDPSGNTIYF

size: many
V: TRBV28
J: TRBJ2-1
D: TRBD2
DNA: TGTGCCAGCAGCCAGGGACTAGAATACAATGAGCAGTTCTTC
CDR3: CASSQGLEYNEQFF

size: -
V: TRBV20-1
J: TRBJ1-2
D: TRBD1
DNA: TGCAGTGCTTCCAACAGGGGTGGAATGAACTATGGCTACACCTTC
CDR3: CSASNRGGMNYGYTF

size: -
V: TRBV27
J: TRBJ2-7
D: -
DNA: TGTGCCAGCAGCACAGCCGAAGCGACCTACGAGCAGTACTTC
CDR3: CASSTAEATYEQYF

size: few
V: TRBV20-1
J: TRBJ2-7
D: -
DNA: TGCAGTGCTAGAAGGCAGACCCCCAGCTCCTACGAGCAGTACTTC
CDR3: CSARRQTPSSYEQYF

size: -
V: TRBV20-1
J: TRBJ1-2
D: -
DNA: TGCAGTGCTAGAGATCCGAGGGGACGGATGGGTGGAGTGGGCTACACCTTC
CDR3: CSARDPRGRMGGVGYTF

size: few
V: TRBV19
J: TRBJ2-2
D: TRBD1
DNA: TGTGCCAGTCGACGGACAGGGGGCAACACCGGGGAGCTGTTTTTT
CDR3: CASRRTGGNTGELFF

size: -
V: TRBV20-1
J: TRBJ1-2
D: -
DNA: TGCAGTGCTAGAGATTATAGGGGCCCCCAGTATGGCTACACCTTC
CDR3: CSARDYRGPQYGYTF

size: once
V: TRBV9
J: TRBJ2-1
D: -
DNA: TGTGCCAGCAGCCAAGATCCAAGTGGACGAGGGCAGTTCTTC
CDR3: CASSQDPSGRGQFF

size: few
V: TRBV20-1
J: TRBJ2-1
D: -
DNA: TGCAGCCTAAAGACTCGGCCAGGCAATGAGCAGTTCTTC
CDR3: CSLKTRPGNEQFF

size: many
V: TRBV29-1
J: TRBJ2-1
D: TRBD1
DNA: TGCAGCGTTGCCGGGACAGGTGGCTCCTACAATGAGCAGTTCTTC
CDR3: CSVAGTGGSYNEQFF

size: few
V: TRBV5-4
J: TRBJ2-4
D: TRBD1
DNA: TGTGCCAGCAGCTTGGGTACAGGGGACATTCAGTACTTC
CDR3: CASSLGTGDIQYF

size: -
V: TRBV7-3
J: TRBJ2-1
D: TRBD2
DNA: TGTGCCAGCAACCTAGCGGGAGGGCCTTACAATGAGCAGTTCTTC
CDR3: CASNLAGGPYNEQFF

size: -
V: TRBV5-4
J: TRBJ1-2
D: -
DNA: TGTGCCAGCAGCTTGGAGGGGGGGCGCGCCTATGGCTACACCTTC
CDR3: CASSLEGGRAYGYTF

size: many
V: TRBV7-3
J: TRBJ2-1
D: TRBD2
DNA: TGTGCCAGCAGCTTGACTAGCGGGTTAACCGGTGAGCAGTTCTTC
CDR3: CASSLTSGLTGEQFF

size: many
V: TRBV11-3
J: TRBJ2-5
D: -
DNA: TGTGCCAGCAGCTCGTCTAGGTACCAAGAGACCCAGTACTTC
CDR3: CASSSSRYQETQYF

size: many
V: TRBV20-1
J: TRBJ2-7
D: -
DNA: TGCAGTGCTAGAGACCAGACCTACGAGCAGTACTTC
CDR3: CSARDQTYEQYF

size: many
V: TRBV27
J: TRBJ2-1
D: -
DNA: TGTGCCAGCAGTTCAGTGGACAATGAGCAGTTCTTC
CDR3: CASSSVDNEQFF

size: many
V: TRBV11-2
J: TRBJ2-1
D: -
DNA: TGTGCCAGCAGCTTAGGTCGGAGTTTTCTCGATGAGCAGTTCTTC
CDR3: CASSLGRSFLDEQFF

size: many
V: TRBV7-9
J: TRBJ2-1
D: -
DNA: TGTGCCAGCAGCTTAATGGGGCAGTCCTACAATGAGCAGTTCTTC
CDR3: CASSLMGQSYNEQFF